What follows describes a single T cell receptor beta chain. Its target is not known. These data are taken from a study of T-cell memory formation after mild COVID-19. Turning to the study itself: In these data, TCR clusters were largely donor specific.

Overall study findings and caveats: Pre-infection memory contained some responding clones, which suggested that cross-reactive memory had joined. Contracting CD8+ clones were enriched in EMRA, CD4+ mainly in CM and EM.

TCRdb called the 5' RACE reads again in MiXCR, with one record for every CDR3 protein. The table lists tens of thousands of distinct CDR3 sequences, around 13% of them singletons. Germline values: CDR1 LGHNA, CDR2 YSLEER. V was trimmed by 1 base and J by 4 bases, leaving 13 bases between them. This CDR3 has 15 amino acids. The material sequenced was PBMCs or a T cell subset sorted from them (not recorded which). The chain joins TRBV4-3 to TRBJ1-2; D may be TRBD1 (6 bases). The TCR sequence derives from an adult woman who had mild COVID-19 (a few samples of this study predate the infection). Cell type and time point are not known. The CDR3 is CASSQVGAPPYGYTF. DNA of the CDR3: TGCGCCAGCAGCCAAGTGGGGGCTCCCCCCTATGGCTACACCTTC.